Following are 6 T cell receptor beta chains from one sample sequenced in a study of shared clonotypes between healthy human individuals. Sequencing used immunoSEQ multiplex PCR; TCRdb keeps in-frame clones, though not all of them. Among 650,000 to 750,000 clones listed, 72% were seen once. The sample taken for sequencing was memory CD4+ T cells sorted from blood. The sample's subset: CD45RA-negative fraction. The receptors here all came from a woman aged 25 to 39 in good health.

This chain joins TRBV5-1 and TRBJ2-1, with 10 bases fitting TRBD2. V shed 4 bases, J shed 2 bases, and the junction held 12 bases outside the gene matches. In germline, CDR1 is SGHRS, CDR2 YFSETQ. The length of the CDR3 is 18 residues. CDR3 sequence (DNA): TGCGCCAGCAGCACTGGACATCAAAGCGGGAGGGCCTACAATGAGCAGTTCTTC. Its translation: CASSTGHQSGRAYNEQFF. Filled out from reference TRBV5-1 and TRBJ2-1, the complete variable domain reads KAGVTQTPRYLIKTRGQQVTLSCSPISGHRSVSWYQQTPGQGLQFLFEYFSETQRNKGNFPGRFSGRQFSNSRSEMNVSTLELGDSALYLCASSTGHQSGRAYNEQFFGPGTRLTVL.

Concerning this clone: A read error may account for a junction end that differs from germline. The rearrangement uses TRBV7-3 and TRBJ1-1; 9 nucleotides match TRBD1. Germline CDR1 SGHTA, CDR2 FQGTGA. This CDR3 comprises 16 residues. DNA of the CDR3: TGCGCCAGCAGCCAAGATAGTAACAGGGGGCAAACTGAAGCTTTCTTT. As protein: CASSQDSNRGQTEAFF.

This clone was seen only a few times. The rearrangement links TRBV7-9 to TRBJ2-5, with TRBD2 matching 10 bases. The CDR3 loop spans 16 amino acids. Trimming at V came to 7 bases and at J to 4 bases, leaving 12 bases not matched to a gene. CDR1 is SEHNR and CDR2 is FQNEAQ in the germline V gene (reference sequence). The CDR3 loop reads CASTGTSVYEGETQYF. The CDR3 DNA sequence: TGTGCCAGCACCGGGACTAGCGTGTATGAGGGAGAGACCCAGTACTTC. The whole variable domain, filled in from reference TRBV7-9 and TRBJ2-5, reads DTGVSQNPRHKITKRGQNVTFRCDPISEHNRLYWYRQTLGQGPEFLTYFQNEAQLEKSRLLSDRFSAERPKGSFSTLEIQRTEQGDSAMYLCASTGTSVYEGETQYFGPGTRLLVL.

Details on this clone: Within the sample, other DNA sequences also encode this same CDR3. The chain combines TRBV7-3 with TRBJ2-3, with 11 bases matching TRBD2. The trim removed 5 bases at V and 5 bases at J, leaving 3 bases unmatched. Looked up from germline, CDR1 is SGHTA and CDR2 is FQGTGA. The CDR3 sequence is 14 residues long. The CDR3 protein is CASSPGLAVDTQYF. CDR3 sequence (DNA): TGTGCCAGCAGCCCGGGACTAGCGGTAGATACGCAGTATTTT.

The V call is TRBV7-9, the J call TRBJ2-3; 8 positions agree with TRBD1. Germline CDR1 SEHNR, CDR2 FQNEAQ (reference sequence). V lost 5 bases, J lost 4 bases, and 14 bases stayed unmatched. CDR3 length: 17 amino acids. In DNA form, the CDR3 reads TGTGCCAGCAGCCTCTCGTTATCAGGGGGCGGGGCAGATACGCAGTATTTT. Encoded protein: CASSLSLSGGGADTQYF.

CDR3 sequence (DNA): TGTGCCAGCAGCTTAGGGCTAGCGGTCGAGACCCAGTACTTC. The encoded protein is CASSLGLAVETQYF. V gene TRBV7-6 combines with J gene TRBJ2-5; 7 bases align to TRBD2. Germline V gene data show CDR1 as SGHVS and CDR2 as FNYEAQ. The CDR3 sequence is 14 residues long. The ends lost 1 base at V and 5 bases at J; junction bases unmatched: 4.